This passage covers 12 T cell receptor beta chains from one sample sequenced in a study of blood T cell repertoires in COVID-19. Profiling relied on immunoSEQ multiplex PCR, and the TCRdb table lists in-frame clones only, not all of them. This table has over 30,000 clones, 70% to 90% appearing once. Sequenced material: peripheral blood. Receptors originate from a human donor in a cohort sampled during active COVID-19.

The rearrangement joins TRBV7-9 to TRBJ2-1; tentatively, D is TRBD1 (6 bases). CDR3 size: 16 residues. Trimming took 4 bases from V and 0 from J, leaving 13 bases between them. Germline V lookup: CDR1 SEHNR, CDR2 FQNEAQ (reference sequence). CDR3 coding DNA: TGTGCCAGCAGCTCAACTCGGACAGACTCCTACAATGAGCAGTTCTTC. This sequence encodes CASSSTRTDSYNEQFF.

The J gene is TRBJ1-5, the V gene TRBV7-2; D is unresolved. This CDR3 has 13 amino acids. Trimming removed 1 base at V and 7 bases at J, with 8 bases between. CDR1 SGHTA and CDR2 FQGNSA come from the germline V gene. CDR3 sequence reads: CASSLDQVQPQHF. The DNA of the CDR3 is TGTGCCAGCAGCTTAGACCAGGTGCAGCCCCAGCATTTT.

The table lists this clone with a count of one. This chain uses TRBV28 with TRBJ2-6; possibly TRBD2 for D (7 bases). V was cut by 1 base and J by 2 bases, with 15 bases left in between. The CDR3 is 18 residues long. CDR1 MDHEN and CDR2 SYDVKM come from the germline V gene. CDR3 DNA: TGTGCCAGCAGTTTATACGGGGGGCGGGGGCCTGGGGCCAACGTCCTGACTTTC. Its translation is CASSLYGGRGPGANVLTF.

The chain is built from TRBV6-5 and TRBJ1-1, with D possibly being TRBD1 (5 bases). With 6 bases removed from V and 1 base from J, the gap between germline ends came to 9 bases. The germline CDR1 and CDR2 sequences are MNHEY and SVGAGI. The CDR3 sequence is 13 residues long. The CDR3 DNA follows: TGTGCCAGCAGAATAACAGGGAACACTGAAGCTTTCTTT. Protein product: CASRITGNTEAFF.

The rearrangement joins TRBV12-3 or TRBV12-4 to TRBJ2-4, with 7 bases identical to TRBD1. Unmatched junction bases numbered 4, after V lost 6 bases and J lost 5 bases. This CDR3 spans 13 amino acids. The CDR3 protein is CASSRDSENIQYF. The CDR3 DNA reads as TGTGCCAGCAGCCGGGACAGTGAAAACATTCAGTACTTC.

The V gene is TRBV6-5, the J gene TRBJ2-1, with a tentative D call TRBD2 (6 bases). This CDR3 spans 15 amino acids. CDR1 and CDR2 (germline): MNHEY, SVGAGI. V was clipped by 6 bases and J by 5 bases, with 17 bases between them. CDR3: CASSRSGTANNEQFF. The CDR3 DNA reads TGTGCCAGCAGCAGGTCCGGGACTGCCAACAATGAGCAGTTCTTC.

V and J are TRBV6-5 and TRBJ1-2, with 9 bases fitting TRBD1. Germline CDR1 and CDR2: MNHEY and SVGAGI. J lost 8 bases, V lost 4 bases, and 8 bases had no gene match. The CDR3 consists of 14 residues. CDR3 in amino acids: CASSLIGTGSGYTF. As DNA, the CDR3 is TGTGCCAGCAGTTTAATCGGGACAGGGTCCGGCTACACCTTC.

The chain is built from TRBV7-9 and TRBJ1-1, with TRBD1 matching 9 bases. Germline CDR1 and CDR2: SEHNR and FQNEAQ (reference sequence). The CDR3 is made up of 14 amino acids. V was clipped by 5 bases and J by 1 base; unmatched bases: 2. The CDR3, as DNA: TGTGCCAGCAGCCGACAGGGGGAGAACACTGAAGCTTTCTTT. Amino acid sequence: CASSRQGENTEAFF.

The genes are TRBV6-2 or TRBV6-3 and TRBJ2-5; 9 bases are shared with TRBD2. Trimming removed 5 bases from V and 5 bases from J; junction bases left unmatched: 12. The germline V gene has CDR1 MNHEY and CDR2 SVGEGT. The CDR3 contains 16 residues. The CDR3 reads CASSMEVAGAWETQYF. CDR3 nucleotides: TGTGCCAGCAGTATGGAGGTAGCGGGAGCCTGGGAGACCCAGTACTTC.

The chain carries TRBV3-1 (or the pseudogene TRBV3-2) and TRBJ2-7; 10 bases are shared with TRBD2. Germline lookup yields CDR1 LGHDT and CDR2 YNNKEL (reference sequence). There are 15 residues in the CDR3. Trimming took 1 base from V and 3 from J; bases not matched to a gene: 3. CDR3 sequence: CASSQGAGGFYEQYF. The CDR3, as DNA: TGTGCCAGCAGCCAAGGAGCGGGGGGGTTCTACGAGCAGTACTTC.

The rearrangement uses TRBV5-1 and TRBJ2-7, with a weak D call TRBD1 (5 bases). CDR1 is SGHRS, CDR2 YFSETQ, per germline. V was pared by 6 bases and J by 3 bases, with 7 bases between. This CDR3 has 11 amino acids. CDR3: CASTTGYEQYF. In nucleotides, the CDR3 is TGCGCCAGCACAACAGGCTACGAGCAGTACTTC.

CDR3 sequence reads: CASSLRTGGHTEAFF. CDR3 coding DNA: TGTGCCAGCTCACTAAGGACAGGGGGCCATACTGAAGCTTTCTTT. The V gene is TRBV18, the J gene TRBJ1-1, with 11 bases aligning to TRBD1. The CDR3 extends over 15 amino acids. With 4 bases clipped from V and 5 bases from J, the junction kept 6 bases outside the gene matches. Germline assignment: CDR1 KGHSH and CDR2 LQKENI.